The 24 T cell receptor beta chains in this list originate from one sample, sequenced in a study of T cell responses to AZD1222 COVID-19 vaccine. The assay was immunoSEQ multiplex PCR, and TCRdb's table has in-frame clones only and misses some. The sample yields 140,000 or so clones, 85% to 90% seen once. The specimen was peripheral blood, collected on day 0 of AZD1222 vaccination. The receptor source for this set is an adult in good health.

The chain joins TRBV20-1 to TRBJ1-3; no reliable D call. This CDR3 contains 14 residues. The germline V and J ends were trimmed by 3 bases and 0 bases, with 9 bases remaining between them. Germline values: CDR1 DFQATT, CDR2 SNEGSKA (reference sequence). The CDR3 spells CSASRGSSGNTIYF. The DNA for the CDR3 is TGCAGTGCTAGTCGGGGAAGCTCTGGAAACACCATATATTTT.

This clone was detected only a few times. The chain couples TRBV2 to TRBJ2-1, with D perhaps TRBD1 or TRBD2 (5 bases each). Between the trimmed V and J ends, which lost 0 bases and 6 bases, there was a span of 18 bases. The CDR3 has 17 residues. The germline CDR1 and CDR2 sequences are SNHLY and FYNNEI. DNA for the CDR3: TGTGCCAGCAGTGAAGCGGGGCGGGCCCCCGGGGCCAATGAGCAGTTCTTC. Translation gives CASSEAGRAPGANEQFF.

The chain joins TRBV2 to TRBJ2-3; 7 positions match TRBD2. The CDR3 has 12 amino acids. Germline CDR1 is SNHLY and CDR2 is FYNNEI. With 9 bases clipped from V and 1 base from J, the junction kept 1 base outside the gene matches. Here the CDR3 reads CARSGGTDTQYF. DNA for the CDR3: TGTGCCAGGAGCGGGGGCACAGATACGCAGTATTTT.

CDR3 coding DNA: TGTGCCACCAGCAGAGATCACCAACCCAGGGCGAGGGAGCAGTACTTC. It is translated as CATSRDHQPRAREQYF. The chain recombines TRBV15 with TRBJ2-7, with a weak D call TRBD1 (5 bases). Germline V CDR1 and CDR2: LNHNV, YYDKDF (reference sequence). V was trimmed by 0 bases and J by 7 bases, leaving 19 bases between them. There are 16 residues in the CDR3.

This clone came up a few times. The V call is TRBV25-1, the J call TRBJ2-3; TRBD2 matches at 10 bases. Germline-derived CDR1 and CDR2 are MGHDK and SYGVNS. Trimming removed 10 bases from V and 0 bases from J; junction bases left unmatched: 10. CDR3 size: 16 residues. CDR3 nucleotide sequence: TGTGCCATCGGAGAGCCGGGACTAGCGAGCACAGATACGCAGTATTTT. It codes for CAIGEPGLASTDTQYF. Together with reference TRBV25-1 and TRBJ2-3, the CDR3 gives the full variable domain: EADIYQTPRYLVIGTGKKITLECSQTMGHDKMYWYQQDPGMELHLIHYSYGVNSTEKGDLSSESTVSRIRTEHFPLTLESARPSHTSQYLCAIGEPGLASTDTQYFGPGTRLTVL.

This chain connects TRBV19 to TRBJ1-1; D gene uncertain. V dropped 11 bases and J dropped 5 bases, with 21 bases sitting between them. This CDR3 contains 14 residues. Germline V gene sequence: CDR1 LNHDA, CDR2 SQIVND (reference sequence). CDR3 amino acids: CASSPLGIRTEAFF. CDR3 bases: TGTGCCTCTTCCCCCTTGGGCATTCGAACTGAAGCTTTCTTT.

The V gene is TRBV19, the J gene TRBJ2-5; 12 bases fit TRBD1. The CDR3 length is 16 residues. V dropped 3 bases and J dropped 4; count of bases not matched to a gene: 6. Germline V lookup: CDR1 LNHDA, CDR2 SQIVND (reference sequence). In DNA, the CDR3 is TGTGCCAGTAGTATCGGGGACAGGGGGCCCGCAGAGACCCAGTACTTC. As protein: CASSIGDRGPAETQYF.

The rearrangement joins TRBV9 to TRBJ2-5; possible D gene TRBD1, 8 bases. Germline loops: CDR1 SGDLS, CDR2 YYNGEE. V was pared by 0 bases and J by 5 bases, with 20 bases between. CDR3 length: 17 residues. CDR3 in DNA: TGTGCCAGCAGCGTAGTCGGTACAGGGGGGGACCGGGAGACCCAGTACTTC. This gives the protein CASSVVGTGGDRETQYF.

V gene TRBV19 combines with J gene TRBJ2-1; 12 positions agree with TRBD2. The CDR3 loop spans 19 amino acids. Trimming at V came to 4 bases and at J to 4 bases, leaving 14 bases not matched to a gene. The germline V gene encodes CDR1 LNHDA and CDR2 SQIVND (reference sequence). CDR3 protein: CASSTHVTGTSGPYNEQFF. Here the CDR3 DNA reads TGTGCCAGTAGTACCCACGTGACCGGGACTAGCGGGCCTTACAATGAGCAGTTCTTC.

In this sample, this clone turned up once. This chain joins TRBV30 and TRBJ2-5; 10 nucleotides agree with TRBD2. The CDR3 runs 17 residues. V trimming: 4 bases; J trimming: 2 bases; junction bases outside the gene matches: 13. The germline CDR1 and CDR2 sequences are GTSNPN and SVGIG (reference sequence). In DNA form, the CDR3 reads TGTGCCTGGACTAACCCCGCGGCTAGCGGGAGTCAAGAGACCCAGTACTTC. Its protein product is CAWTNPAASGSQETQYF.

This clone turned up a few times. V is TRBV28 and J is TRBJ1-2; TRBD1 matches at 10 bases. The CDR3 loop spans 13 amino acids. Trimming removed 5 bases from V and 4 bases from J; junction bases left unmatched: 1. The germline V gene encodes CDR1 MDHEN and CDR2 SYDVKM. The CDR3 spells CASSRDRGYGYTF. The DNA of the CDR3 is TGTGCCAGCAGTCGGGACAGGGGCTATGGCTACACCTTC.

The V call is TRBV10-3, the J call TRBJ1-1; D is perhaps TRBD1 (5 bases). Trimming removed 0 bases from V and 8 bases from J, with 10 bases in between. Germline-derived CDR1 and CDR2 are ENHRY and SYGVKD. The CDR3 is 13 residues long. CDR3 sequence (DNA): TGTGCCATCAGTGAGTCCTGGGGCCAAGAAGCTTTCTTT. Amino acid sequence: CAISESWGQEAFF.

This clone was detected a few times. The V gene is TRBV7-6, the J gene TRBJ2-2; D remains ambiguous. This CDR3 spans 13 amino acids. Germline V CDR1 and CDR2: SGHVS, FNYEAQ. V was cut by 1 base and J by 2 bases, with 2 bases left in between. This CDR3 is CASSLDNTGELFF. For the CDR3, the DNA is TGTGCCAGCAGCTTAGATAACACCGGGGAGCTGTTTTTT.

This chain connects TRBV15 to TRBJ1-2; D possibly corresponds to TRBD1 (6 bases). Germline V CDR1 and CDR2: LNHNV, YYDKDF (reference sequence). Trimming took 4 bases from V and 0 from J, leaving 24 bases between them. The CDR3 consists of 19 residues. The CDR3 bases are TGTGCCACCAGCATCGATAGGGGGGGGTGGGAAGGAACTAACTATGGCTACACCTTC. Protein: CATSIDRGGWEGTNYGYTF.

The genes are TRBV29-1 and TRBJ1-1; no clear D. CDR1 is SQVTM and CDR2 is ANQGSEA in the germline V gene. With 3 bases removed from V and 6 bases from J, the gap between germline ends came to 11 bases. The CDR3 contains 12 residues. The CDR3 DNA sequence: TGCAGCGTTGATCAACCTTTCGCTGAAGCTTTCTTT. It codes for CSVDQPFAEAFF.

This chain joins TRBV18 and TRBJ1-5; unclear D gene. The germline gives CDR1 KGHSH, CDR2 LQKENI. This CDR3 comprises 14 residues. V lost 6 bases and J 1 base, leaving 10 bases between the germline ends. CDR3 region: CASSQTTSNQPQHF. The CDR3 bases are TGTGCCAGCTCCCAGACAACAAGCAATCAGCCCCAGCATTTT.

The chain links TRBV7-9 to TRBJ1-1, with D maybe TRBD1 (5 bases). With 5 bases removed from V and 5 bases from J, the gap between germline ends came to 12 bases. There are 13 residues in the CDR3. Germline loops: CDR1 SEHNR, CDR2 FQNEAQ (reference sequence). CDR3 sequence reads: CASSPSWGTEAFF. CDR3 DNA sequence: TGTGCCAGCAGCCCTTCCTGGGGGACTGAAGCTTTCTTT.

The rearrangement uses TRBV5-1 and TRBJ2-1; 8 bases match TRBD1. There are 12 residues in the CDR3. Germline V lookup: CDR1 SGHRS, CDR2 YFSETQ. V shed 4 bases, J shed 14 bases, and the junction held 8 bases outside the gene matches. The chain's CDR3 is CASSPEGQGEFF. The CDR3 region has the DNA TGCGCCAGCAGCCCGGAAGGACAGGGCGAGTTCTTC.

In DNA form, the CDR3 reads TGCGCCAGCAGCCTATCTACCGGGACAGGGGAAGGCTACACCTTC. As protein: CASSLSTGTGEGYTF. The chain is built from TRBV5-1 and TRBJ1-2, with TRBD1 identical over 10 bases. Trimming took 4 bases from V and 8 from J; bases not matched to a gene: 11. Germline CDR1 and CDR2: SGHRS and YFSETQ. The CDR3 sequence is 15 residues long.

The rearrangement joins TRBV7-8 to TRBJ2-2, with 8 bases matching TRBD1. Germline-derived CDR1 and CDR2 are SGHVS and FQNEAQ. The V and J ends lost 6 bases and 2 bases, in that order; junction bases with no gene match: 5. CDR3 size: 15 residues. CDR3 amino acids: CASREGQGNTGELFF. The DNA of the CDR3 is TGTGCCAGCAGAGAAGGACAGGGAAACACCGGGGAGCTGTTTTTT.

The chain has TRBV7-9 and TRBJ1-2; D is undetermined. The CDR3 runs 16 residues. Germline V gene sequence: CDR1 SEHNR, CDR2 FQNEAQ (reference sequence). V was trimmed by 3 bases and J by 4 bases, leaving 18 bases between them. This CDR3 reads CASSFPRTNGIYGYTF. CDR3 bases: TGTGCCAGCAGCTTCCCCCGAACCAACGGGATCTATGGCTACACCTTC.

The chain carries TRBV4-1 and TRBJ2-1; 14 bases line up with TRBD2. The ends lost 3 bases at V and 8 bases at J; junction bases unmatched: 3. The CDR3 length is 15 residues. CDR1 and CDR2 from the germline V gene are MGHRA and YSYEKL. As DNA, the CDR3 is TGCGCCAGCAGCCATTTGGGACTAGCGGGGGATGAGCAGTTCTTC. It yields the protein CASSHLGLAGDEQFF.

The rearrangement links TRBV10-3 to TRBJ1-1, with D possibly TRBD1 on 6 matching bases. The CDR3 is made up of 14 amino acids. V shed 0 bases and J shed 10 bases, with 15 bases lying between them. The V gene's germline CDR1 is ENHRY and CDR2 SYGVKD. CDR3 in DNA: TGTGCCATCAGTGAGTCGACAGGTCGTTCTTTAGCTTTCTTT. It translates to CAISESTGRSLAFF.

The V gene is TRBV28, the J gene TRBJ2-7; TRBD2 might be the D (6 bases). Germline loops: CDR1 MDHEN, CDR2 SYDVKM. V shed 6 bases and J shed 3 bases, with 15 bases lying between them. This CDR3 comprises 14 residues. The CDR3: CASSQGGRDYEQYF. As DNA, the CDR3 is TGTGCCAGCAGCCAGGGAGGCAGGGACTACGAGCAGTACTTC.